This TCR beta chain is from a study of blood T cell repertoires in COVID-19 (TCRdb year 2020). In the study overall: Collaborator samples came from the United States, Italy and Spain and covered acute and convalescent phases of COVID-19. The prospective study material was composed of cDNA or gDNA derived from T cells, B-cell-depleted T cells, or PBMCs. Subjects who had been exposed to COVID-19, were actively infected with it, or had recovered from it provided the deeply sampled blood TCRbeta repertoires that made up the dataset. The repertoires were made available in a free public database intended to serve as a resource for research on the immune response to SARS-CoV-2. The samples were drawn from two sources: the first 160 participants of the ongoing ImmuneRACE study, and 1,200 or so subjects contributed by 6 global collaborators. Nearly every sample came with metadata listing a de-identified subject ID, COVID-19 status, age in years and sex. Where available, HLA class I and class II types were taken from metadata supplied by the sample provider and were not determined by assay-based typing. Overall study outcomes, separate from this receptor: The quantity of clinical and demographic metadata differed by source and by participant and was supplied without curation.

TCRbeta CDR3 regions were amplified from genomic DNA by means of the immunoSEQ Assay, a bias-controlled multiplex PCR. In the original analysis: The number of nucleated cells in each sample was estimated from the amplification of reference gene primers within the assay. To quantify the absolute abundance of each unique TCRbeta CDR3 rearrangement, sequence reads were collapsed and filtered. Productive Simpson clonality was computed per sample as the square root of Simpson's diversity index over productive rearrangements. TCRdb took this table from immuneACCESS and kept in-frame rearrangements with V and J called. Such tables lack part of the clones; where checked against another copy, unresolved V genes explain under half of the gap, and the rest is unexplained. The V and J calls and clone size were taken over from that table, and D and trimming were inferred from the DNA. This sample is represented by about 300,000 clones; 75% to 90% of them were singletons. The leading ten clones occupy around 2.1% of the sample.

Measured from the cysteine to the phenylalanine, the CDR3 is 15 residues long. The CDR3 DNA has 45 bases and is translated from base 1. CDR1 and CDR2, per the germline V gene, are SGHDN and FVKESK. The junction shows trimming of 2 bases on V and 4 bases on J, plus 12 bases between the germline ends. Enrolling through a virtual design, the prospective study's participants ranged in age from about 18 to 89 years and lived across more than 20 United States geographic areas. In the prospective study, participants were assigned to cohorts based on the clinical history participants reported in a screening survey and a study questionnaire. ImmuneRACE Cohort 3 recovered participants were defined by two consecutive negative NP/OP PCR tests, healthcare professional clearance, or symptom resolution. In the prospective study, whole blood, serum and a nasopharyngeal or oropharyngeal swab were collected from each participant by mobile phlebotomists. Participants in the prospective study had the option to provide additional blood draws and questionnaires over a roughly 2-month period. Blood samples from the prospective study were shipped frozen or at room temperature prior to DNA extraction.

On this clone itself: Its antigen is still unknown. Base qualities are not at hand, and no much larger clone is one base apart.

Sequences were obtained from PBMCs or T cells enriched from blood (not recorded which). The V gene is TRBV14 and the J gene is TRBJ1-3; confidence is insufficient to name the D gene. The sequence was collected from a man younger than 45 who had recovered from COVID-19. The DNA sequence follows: TGTGCCAGCAGCCAATCTCGGGGAATCGGAAACACCATATATTTT. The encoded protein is CASSQSRGIGNTIYF.